These T cell receptor beta chains were read from a single sample in a study of blood T cell repertoires in COVID-19. Generated by immunoSEQ multiplex PCR, the TCRdb table keeps only in-frame clones and is missing some. The sample contains around 250,000 clones, 70% to 85% of which appear only once. The sample comprised peripheral blood. These receptors all come from a woman aged 80 or over with acute or convalescent COVID-19. The CDR3 runs from the conserved cysteine through the conserved F or W. A D gene is named only where the DNA matches it firmly. Expanded clones get a size class; other rows say once, few or many, or leave the size out.

V gene: TRBV6-1
J gene: TRBJ1-5
clone size: .
D gene: .
CDR3 DNA: TGTGCCAGCAGTGAAGCGCTTCGGCAGGGCTTACCCCAGCATTTT
CDR3 protein: CASSEALRQGLPQHF

V gene: TRBV18
J gene: TRBJ2-7
clone size: .
D gene: TRBD2
CDR3 DNA: TGTGCCAGCTCAGCGGGACTAGCGGGGGGTCGCTACGAGCAGTACTTC
CDR3 protein: CASSAGLAGGRYEQYF

V gene: TRBV6-5
J gene: TRBJ1-4
clone size: few
D gene: TRBD1
CDR3 DNA: TGTGCCAGCAGGACCGGGACAGGATCTGAAAAACTGTTTTTT
CDR3 protein: CASRTGTGSEKLFF

V gene: TRBV28
J gene: TRBJ1-2
clone size: .
D gene: .
CDR3 DNA: TGTGCCAGCAGTTTATTACAGTATGGCTACACCTTC
CDR3 protein: CASSLLQYGYTF

V gene: TRBV18
J gene: TRBJ2-2
clone size: .
D gene: .
CDR3 DNA: TGTGCCAGCTCGCTAAGACAGAACACCGGGGAGCTGTTTTTT
CDR3 protein: CASSLRQNTGELFF

V gene: TRBV19
J gene: TRBJ1-1
clone size: .
D gene: .
CDR3 DNA: TGTGCCAGTAGTCCCGGGGGTATAGGTGAAGCTTTCTTT
CDR3 protein: CASSPGGIGEAFF

V gene: TRBV19
J gene: TRBJ1-1
clone size: .
D gene: .
CDR3 DNA: TGTGCCAGTAGTTGGGGCACGATGAACACTGAAGCTTTCTTT
CDR3 protein: CASSWGTMNTEAFF

V gene: TRBV29-1
J gene: TRBJ2-1
clone size: .
D gene: TRBD2
CDR3 DNA: TGCAGCGTTGACTTAGCGGGTCCGGGTGAGCAGTTCTTC
CDR3 protein: CSVDLAGPGEQFF

V gene: TRBV20-1
J gene: TRBJ2-3
clone size: once
D gene: .
CDR3 DNA: TGCAGTGCTAGTCACCGGTCAGATACGCAGTATTTT
CDR3 protein: CSASHRSDTQYF

V gene: TRBV6-2/TRBV6-3
J gene: TRBJ1-4
clone size: .
D gene: .
CDR3 DNA: TGTGCCAGCAGTTCACAGGCCGTCGAGAAACTGTTTTTT
CDR3 protein: CASSSQAVEKLFF

V gene: TRBV3-1/TRBV3-2
J gene: TRBJ2-3
clone size: .
D gene: .
CDR3 DNA: TGTGCCAGCAGCCAAGGAAGGGGCAGCACAGATACGCAGTATTTT
CDR3 protein: CASSQGRGSTDTQYF

V gene: TRBV6-5
J gene: TRBJ2-5
clone size: once
D gene: TRBD2
CDR3 DNA: TGTGCCAGCAGTTACGGGCGGGAGGAGACCCAGTACTTC
CDR3 protein: CASSYGREETQYF

V gene: TRBV4-1
J gene: TRBJ2-7
clone size: .
D gene: TRBD1
CDR3 DNA: TGCGCCAGCAGCCAAGACCCAGGGGGCTCCTACGAGCAGTACTTC
CDR3 protein: CASSQDPGGSYEQYF

V gene: TRBV9
J gene: TRBJ2-1
clone size: few
D gene: TRBD2
CDR3 DNA: TGTGCCAGCAGCACCCGACTAGCGGGGTACAATGAGCAGTTCTTC
CDR3 protein: CASSTRLAGYNEQFF

V gene: TRBV5-1
J gene: TRBJ2-3
clone size: .
D gene: TRBD2
CDR3 DNA: TGCGCCAGCAGCAACCTTGCGGGGGTTAGCACAGATACGCAGTATTTT
CDR3 protein: CASSNLAGVSTDTQYF

V gene: TRBV6-2/TRBV6-3
J gene: TRBJ2-3
clone size: .
D gene: TRBD2
CDR3 DNA: TGTGCCAGCAGTGGCCTAGCGGGGTATAGCACAGATACGCAGTATTTT
CDR3 protein: CASSGLAGYSTDTQYF

V gene: TRBV20-1
J gene: TRBJ2-7
clone size: once
D gene: .
CDR3 DNA: TGCAGTGCGACAATGGACTACGAGCAGTACTTC
CDR3 protein: CSATMDYEQYF

V gene: TRBV11-2
J gene: TRBJ2-1
clone size: .
D gene: .
CDR3 DNA: TGTGCCAGCAGCCCCCGGCAGGCCGGATACAATGAGCAGTTCTTC
CDR3 protein: CASSPRQAGYNEQFF